The 8 T cell receptor beta chains below all came from one sample that was sequenced in a study of PD-L1 blockade in urothelial cancer. Noted time point: peripheral blood 6 weeks after treatment start. Only in-frame clones appear in the TCRdb table, and some are missing; sequencing was by immunoSEQ multiplex PCR. Of fewer than 85,000 clones detected, 88% appear once; the ten largest clones hold approximately 11%. Sequences were derived from PBMCs, sampled around atezolizumab (anti-PD-L1) treatment. The receptors originated from a man between 60 and 70 years old with urothelial cancer.

The CDR3 DNA sequence: TGTGCCATCAGTAATGACAGGGGTGCTCGGCCCGAGCAGTACTTC. Amino acid sequence: CAISNDRGARPEQYF. The chain couples TRBV10-3 to TRBJ2-7; 8 bases match TRBD1. The CDR3 runs to 15 residues. J was trimmed by 6 bases and V by 5 bases; bases with no gene match: 12. Germline V CDR1 and CDR2: ENHRY, SYGVKD.

The J gene is TRBJ1-1, the V gene TRBV5-1; 12 nucleotides align to TRBD1. Germline V gives CDR1 SGHRS, CDR2 YFSETQ. The CDR3 is 16 residues long. Germline trimming cut 4 bases from V and 1 base from J; bases unmatched to any gene: 5. The CDR3 coding sequence is TGCGCCAGCAGCAACGGGACAGGGGGCCGGAACACTGAAGCTTTCTTT. Amino acids: CASSNGTGGRNTEAFF.

The CDR3 protein is CAWSWTGLSYEQYF. CDR3 sequence (DNA): TGTGCCTGGAGTTGGACAGGGCTTTCCTACGAGCAGTACTTC. The V and J genes are TRBV30 and TRBJ2-7, with 8 positions matching TRBD1. The CDR3 extends over 14 amino acids. Germline loops: CDR1 GTSNPN, CDR2 SVGIG (reference sequence). V trimming: 2 bases; J trimming: 1 base; junction bases outside the gene matches: 4.

The V and J genes are TRBV11-2 and TRBJ2-7, with 8 bases that match TRBD2. The CDR3 is 15 amino acids. V lost 3 bases, J lost 0 bases, and 4 bases stayed unmatched. CDR1 is SGHAT, CDR2 FQNNGV, per germline. The CDR3 DNA sequence: TGTGCCAGCAGCTTGACTAGCGTCACCTCCTACGAGCAGTACTTC. Its translation is CASSLTSVTSYEQYF.

This clone was seen just once. The chain couples TRBV6-1 to TRBJ1-1, with D tentatively TRBD1 (5 bases). This CDR3 region has 14 residues. Per the germline V gene, CDR1 is MNHNS and CDR2 is SASEGT. The V end lost 5 bases, the J end lost 5 bases, and 15 bases lay between the germline ends. DNA for the CDR3: TGTGCCAGCAGTAAAGGGGACTCGATTACTGAAGCTTTCTTT. This gives the protein CASSKGDSITEAFF.

The V and J genes are TRBV19 and TRBJ2-7; 7 bases fit TRBD1. V shed 6 bases, J shed 2 bases, and the junction held 7 bases outside the gene matches. This CDR3 contains 14 residues. The germline CDR1 and CDR2 sequences are LNHDA and SQIVND (reference sequence). The CDR3 protein is CASRAHRGTYEQYF. CDR3 coding DNA: TGTGCCAGTAGAGCCCACAGGGGTACCTACGAGCAGTACTTC.

This rearrangement joins TRBV4-3 to TRBJ1-1; D not resolved. The CDR3 loop spans 18 amino acids. Germline V gene data show CDR1 as LGHNA and CDR2 as YSLEER. V was cut by 1 base and J by 1 base, with 19 bases left in between. The DNA of the CDR3 is TGCGCCAGCAGCCAAGGAGTGAGTGCTCGACTGGAGAACACTGAAGCTTTCTTT. Translation gives CASSQGVSARLENTEAFF.

The rearrangement joins TRBV5-6 to TRBJ1-2, with D hard to call. Trimming removed 4 bases at V and 8 bases at J, with 18 bases between. Germline CDR1 reads SGHDT; CDR2 reads YYEEEE. The CDR3 covers 14 residues. The CDR3 protein is CASSQRDAPGGYTF. Written as DNA, the CDR3 is TGTGCCAGCAGCCAACGCGACGCACCGGGGGGCTACACCTTC.